A selection of T cell receptor beta chains follows, all from one sample in a study of beta chain features in type 1 diabetes. Repertoires were generated with immunoSEQ multiplex PCR, while TCRdb's copy carries only in-frame clones and drops some. The data hold approximately 200,000 clones, with about 10% observed a single time. The sequencing sample was made of naive CD4+ T cells from blood. These receptors were collected from a woman under 30 in good health. The conserved cysteine and the conserved F or W are not part of the CDR3 here. Fields, in order: clone size, V gene, CDR3 length, J gene, CDR3 protein. Only part of the rows carry a size: once, few, many, or a class if the clone is expanded.

abundance: few
v_gene: TRBV19
len: 12
j_gene: TRBJ1-2
CDR3aa: ASNLQGRVQGYT

abundance: .
v_gene: TRBV18
len: 14
j_gene: TRBJ2-1
CDR3aa: ASSPPGLAGGGEQF

abundance: few
v_gene: TRBV19
len: 11
j_gene: TRBJ2-5
CDR3aa: ASTEHPGETQY

abundance: many
v_gene: TRBV7-9
len: 12
j_gene: TRBJ2-1
CDR3aa: ASSSPRGVGEQF

abundance: few
v_gene: TRBV6-5
len: 11
j_gene: TRBJ2-7
CDR3aa: ASSLQSGREQY

abundance: few
v_gene: TRBV5-1
len: 13
j_gene: TRBJ2-7
CDR3aa: ASSLAGIRSYEQY

abundance: .
v_gene: TRBV6-6
len: 13
j_gene: TRBJ2-2
CDR3aa: ASRTTPGGTGELF

abundance: .
v_gene: TRBV25-1
len: 14
j_gene: TRBJ2-2
CDR3aa: ASSALAGARTGELF

abundance: .
v_gene: TRBV7-9
len: 14
j_gene: TRBJ1-1
CDR3aa: ASSLVGQVMNTEAF

abundance: .
v_gene: TRBV5-4
len: 15
j_gene: TRBJ2-7
CDR3aa: ASSPTGEATSSYEQY

abundance: few
v_gene: TRBV15
len: 16
j_gene: TRBJ2-3
CDR3aa: ATSRDISGRAGTDTQY

abundance: .
v_gene: TRBV6-1
len: 13
j_gene: TRBJ2-6
CDR3aa: ASSSPSSGANVLT

abundance: few
v_gene: TRBV10-3
len: 13
j_gene: TRBJ2-1
CDR3aa: AISELRESYNEQF

abundance: few
v_gene: TRBV5-8
len: 12
j_gene: TRBJ2-5
CDR3aa: ASSRGQGWETQY

abundance: .
v_gene: TRBV6-1
len: 16
j_gene: TRBJ2-7
CDR3aa: ASSAYTSGRASSYEQY

abundance: few
v_gene: TRBV5-8
len: 11
j_gene: TRBJ1-2
CDR3aa: ASSLEGAGGYT

abundance: .
v_gene: TRBV6-1
len: 12
j_gene: TRBJ1-1
CDR3aa: ASSDGAFDTEAF

abundance: few
v_gene: TRBV25-1
len: 12
j_gene: TRBJ1-3
CDR3aa: ASRDTGSGNTIY

abundance: .
v_gene: TRBV19
len: 14
j_gene: TRBJ2-3
CDR3aa: ASSLLSGSRTDTQY

abundance: few
v_gene: TRBV28
len: 11
j_gene: TRBJ1-2
CDR3aa: ASSSGAFYGYT

abundance: few
v_gene: TRBV6-5
len: 13
j_gene: TRBJ2-5
CDR3aa: ASSYTGGPRETQY

abundance: .
v_gene: TRBV11-2
len: 15
j_gene: TRBJ1-4
CDR3aa: AVWVPGQGAQNEKLF

abundance: few
v_gene: TRBV6-5
len: 12
j_gene: TRBJ1-1
CDR3aa: ASHLRRQYTEAF

abundance: .
v_gene: TRBV11-2
len: 12
j_gene: TRBJ2-1
CDR3aa: ASSFLGRENEQF

abundance: .
v_gene: TRBV19
len: 11
j_gene: TRBJ2-1
CDR3aa: ASSIWQGNEQF

abundance: .
v_gene: TRBV5-1
len: 14
j_gene: TRBJ1-6
CDR3aa: ASSLQGSSYNSPLH

abundance: .
v_gene: TRBV7-8
len: 11
j_gene: TRBJ2-1
CDR3aa: ATAGARKNEQF

abundance: .
v_gene: TRBV5-1
len: 12
j_gene: TRBJ2-5
CDR3aa: ASSLDRNQETQY

abundance: .
v_gene: TRBV21-1
len: 8
j_gene: TRBJ2-7
CDR3aa: ASSRREQY

abundance: .
v_gene: TRBV7-9
len: 12
j_gene: TRBJ1-1
CDR3aa: ASSLATVDTEAF

abundance: .
v_gene: TRBV5-1
len: 12
j_gene: TRBJ1-5
CDR3aa: ASSPGQVNQPQH

abundance: .
v_gene: TRBV19
len: 12
j_gene: TRBJ2-7
CDR3aa: ASTASVAGSEQY

abundance: .
v_gene: TRBV7-8
len: 15
j_gene: TRBJ1-1
CDR3aa: ASSSPQGLGGSTEAF

abundance: few
v_gene: TRBV30
len: 10
j_gene: TRBJ2-3
CDR3aa: AWRSGTDTQY

abundance: few
v_gene: TRBV29-1
len: 14
j_gene: TRBJ2-7
CDR3aa: SVDKWGQRNSYEQY

abundance: .
v_gene: TRBV21-1
len: 13
j_gene: TRBJ2-7
CDR3aa: ASSKGPASSYEQY

abundance: few
v_gene: TRBV7-9
len: 13
j_gene: TRBJ2-2
CDR3aa: ASSSARRNTGELF